This T cell receptor beta chain was profiled in a study of chemoradiotherapy in HPV16-positive cancers. General study results and limits: The functional HPV-specific definition rests on just a couple of HPV16-positive patients. For HPV16-positive patients, expanding HPV-responsive T cells associated with longer recurrence-free survival.

The ends were cut back, 0 bases at V and 7 bases at J, with 10 bases in the middle. CDR3 length: 13 residues. Per the germline V gene, CDR1 is SGHDT and CDR2 is YYEEEE. Libraries were prepared by immunoSEQ multiplex PCR; TCRdb keeps only in-frame clonotypes and omits some of them. This table has approximately 8,000 clones, about 79% appearing once. Notes on this clone: Its target is not known.

Over chemoradiotherapy, repertoires were sampled more than once. The chain recombines TRBV5-6 with TRBJ1-1, with TRBD1 as a possible D gene (5 bases). The receptor comes from a human donor with HPV-associated anogenital cancer. The material was blood, obtained from a patient who underwent chemoradiotherapy. CDR3 in DNA: TGTGCCAGCAGCTTGGGACAGTCAGATGAAGCTTTCTTT. Translated: CASSLGQSDEAFF.